This TCR beta chain was profiled in a study of cytomegalovirus exposure and HLA in healthy donors. The CDR3 runs to 11 residues. Trimming shortened V by 8 bases and J by 0 bases, and 5 bases separated the two germline ends. CDR1 and CDR2 from the germline V gene are GTSNPN and SVGIG (reference sequence). As concerns this clone: Its antigen is unidentified.

Study-wide results and caveats: It was 150 or so TCR beta chains that were listed as cytomegalovirus-associated.

Both 60 Vbeta primers and 13 Jbeta primers went into the PCR. TCRdb keeps only in-frame clones here, not all; method: immunoSEQ multiplex PCR. The data contain 90,000 to 120,000 clones, approximately 79% of them seen just once; the ten biggest clones take up 14%. The V call is TRBV30, the J call TRBJ2-1; D gene unclear. The clonotype comes from a woman aged 35 to 49 in good health and CMV-seropositive. Sequences were obtained from PBMCs. The CDR3 reads CATGSYNEQFF. As DNA, the CDR3 is TGTGCCACCGGCTCCTACAATGAGCAGTTCTTC.